This T cell receptor beta chain derives from a study of beta chain features in type 1 diabetes. In the study overall: Healthy donors resembled patients in age, gender and cell yields. Study-wide results and caveats: Individuals with type 1 diabetes displayed fewer insertions and more deletions at VDJ junctions.

This clone appeared a few times. Antigen unknown. Sequenced material consisted of expressed TCRB transcripts (all of the isolated RNA was reverse transcribed). The repertoire was sequenced with immunoSEQ multiplex PCR; TCRdb's copy has only in-frame clones and lacks some. The sample holds 130,000 to 150,000 clones, 9% to 9.5% seen once. What was sequenced was central memory CD4+ T cells from blood. The receptor was isolated from a man aged 18-30 years in good health.

The CDR3 sequence is CASSLEKGFHEQYF. The CDR3 DNA follows: TGTGCCAGCAGCTTGGAGAAGGGGTTCCACGAGCAGTACTTC. V and J are TRBV5-4 and TRBJ2-7; D is possibly TRBD1 (5 bases). The V end lost 0 bases, the J end lost 5 bases, and 12 bases lay between the germline ends. In germline, CDR1 is SGHNT, CDR2 YYREEE (reference sequence). The CDR3 is 14 amino acids.